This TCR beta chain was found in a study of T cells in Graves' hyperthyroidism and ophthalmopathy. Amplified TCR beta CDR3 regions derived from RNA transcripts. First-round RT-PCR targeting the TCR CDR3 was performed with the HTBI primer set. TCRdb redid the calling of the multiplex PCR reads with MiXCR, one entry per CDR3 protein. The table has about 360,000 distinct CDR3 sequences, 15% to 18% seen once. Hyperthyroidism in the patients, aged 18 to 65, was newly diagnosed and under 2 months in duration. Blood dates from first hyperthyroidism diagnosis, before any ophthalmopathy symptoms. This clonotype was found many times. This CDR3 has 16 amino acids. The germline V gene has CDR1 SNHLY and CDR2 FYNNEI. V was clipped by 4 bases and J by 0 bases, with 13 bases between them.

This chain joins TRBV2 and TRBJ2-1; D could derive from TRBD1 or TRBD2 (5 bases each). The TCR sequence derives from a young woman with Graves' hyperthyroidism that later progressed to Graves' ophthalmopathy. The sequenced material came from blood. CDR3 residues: CASSGRESVSYNEQFF. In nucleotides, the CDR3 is TGTGCCAGCAGTGGCAGGGAGTCTGTCTCCTACAATGAGCAGTTCTTC. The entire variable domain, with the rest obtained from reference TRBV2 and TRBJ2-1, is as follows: EPEVTQTPSHQVTQMGQEVILRCVPISNHLYFYWYRQILGQKVEFLVSFYNNEISEKSEIFDDQFSVERPDGSNFTLKIRSTKLEDSAMYFCASSGRESVSYNEQFFGPGTRLTVL.